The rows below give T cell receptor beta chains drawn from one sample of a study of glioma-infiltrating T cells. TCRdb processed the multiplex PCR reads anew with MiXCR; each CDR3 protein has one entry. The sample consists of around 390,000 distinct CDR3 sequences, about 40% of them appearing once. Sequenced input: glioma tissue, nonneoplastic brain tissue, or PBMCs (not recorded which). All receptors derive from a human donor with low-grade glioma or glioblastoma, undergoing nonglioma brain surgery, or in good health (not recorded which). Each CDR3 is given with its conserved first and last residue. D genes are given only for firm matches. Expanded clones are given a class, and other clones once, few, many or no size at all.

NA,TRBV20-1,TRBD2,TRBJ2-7,CSARDRVPGLAGGYEQYF,TGCAGTGCTAGAGATCGCGTCCCGGGACTAGCGGGAGGGTACGAGCAGTACTTC
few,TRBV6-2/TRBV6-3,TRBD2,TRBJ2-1,CASSLLGLAYYSYNEQFF,TGTGCCAGCAGCTTACTCGGACTAGCTTATTATTCCTACAATGAGCAGTTCTTC
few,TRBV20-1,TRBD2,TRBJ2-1,CSARDTITMTSGLYNEQFF,TGCAGTGCTAGAGATACTATCACGATGACTAGCGGGCTCTACAATGAGCAGTTCTTC
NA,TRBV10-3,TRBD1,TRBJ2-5,CAISGDSQETQYF,TGTGCCATCAGTGGGGACAGCCAAGAGACCCAGTACTTC
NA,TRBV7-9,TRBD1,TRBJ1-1,CASTYTGGTEAFF,TGTGCCAGCACCTATACAGGGGGCACTGAAGCTTTCTTT
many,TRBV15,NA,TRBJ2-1,CATSRAPRTYNEQFF,TGTGCCACCAGCAGAGCGCCGAGGACGTACAATGAGCAGTTCTTC
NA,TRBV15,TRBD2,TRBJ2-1,CATSRGTSSYDEQFF,TGTGCCACCAGCAGAGGGACTAGCAGCTACGATGAGCAGTTCTTC
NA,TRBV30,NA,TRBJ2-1,CAWRRGEQFF,TGTGCCTGGAGGCGGGGTGAGCAGTTCTTC
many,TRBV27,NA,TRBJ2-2,CASSRLGFSVTGELFF,TGTGCCAGCAGCCGTTTAGGGTTTAGCGTCACCGGGGAGCTGTTTTTT
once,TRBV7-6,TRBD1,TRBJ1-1,CASSLEGGNTDFF,TGTGCCAGCAGCTTAGAAGGGGGCAATACGGATTTCTTT
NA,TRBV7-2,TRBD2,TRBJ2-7,CASSYRTGGYEQYF,TGTGCCAGCAGTTATAGGACGGGGGGCTACGAGCAGTACTTC
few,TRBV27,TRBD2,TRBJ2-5,CASSLGLGVGETQYF,TGTGCCAGCAGCCTCGGACTAGGGGTTGGAGAGACCCAGTACTTC
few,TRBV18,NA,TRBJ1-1,CASSPSRQNTEAFF,TGTGCCAGCTCACCCTCTCGCCAGAACACTGAAGCTTTCTTT
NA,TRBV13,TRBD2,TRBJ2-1,CASRGDSYNEQFF,TGTGCCAGCCGGGGGGATTCCTACAATGAGCAGTTCTTC
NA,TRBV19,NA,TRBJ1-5,CASSMWQGGNQPQHF,TGTGCCAGTAGTATGTGGCAGGGTGGCAATCAGCCCCAGCATTTT
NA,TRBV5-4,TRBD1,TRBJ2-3,CASSRQGTSTDTQYF,TGTGCCAGCAGCCGACAGGGTACTAGCACAGATACGCAGTATTTT
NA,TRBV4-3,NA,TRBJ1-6,CASSQEGHVLVNSPLHF,TGCGCCAGCAGCCAGGAGGGACACGTGCTGGTCAATTCACCCCTCCACTTT
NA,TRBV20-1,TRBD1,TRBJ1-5,CSARGGQLRTKAQPQHF,TGCAGTGCTAGGGGGGGACAGCTTCGGACGAAAGCACAGCCCCAGCATTTT
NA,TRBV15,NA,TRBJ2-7,CANSRDLGYEQYF,TGTGCCAACAGCAGAGATCTGGGCTACGAGCAGTACTTC
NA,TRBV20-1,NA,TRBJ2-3,CSARDRSGDTQYF,TGCAGTGCTAGAGATAGGTCTGGGGATACGCAGTATTTT
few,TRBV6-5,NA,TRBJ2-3,CASSTLADTQYF,TGTGCCAGCAGTACTCTAGCGGATACGCAGTATTTT
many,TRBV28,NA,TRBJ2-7,CASRAANFHEQYF,TGTGCCAGCAGAGCAGCCAACTTCCACGAGCAGTACTTC
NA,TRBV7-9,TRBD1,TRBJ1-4,CASSPAGTGDEKLFF,TGTGCCAGCAGCCCCGCCGGGACAGGGGATGAAAAACTGTTTTTT
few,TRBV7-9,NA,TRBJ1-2,CASSPPVGFSLGYGYTF,TGTGCCAGCAGCCCCCCGGTCGGGTTCAGCTTGGGCTATGGCTACACCTTC
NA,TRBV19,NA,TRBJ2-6,CASSQGRLSGANVLTF,TGTGCCAGTAGCCAAGGACGGCTATCTGGGGCCAACGTCCTGACTTTC
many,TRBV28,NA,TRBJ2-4,CASSYTTGDIQYF,TGTGCCAGCAGTTACACGACCGGAGACATTCAGTACTTC
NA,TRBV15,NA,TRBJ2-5,CATTPLYRVEETQYF,TGTGCCACCACCCCCCTATATAGGGTAGAAGAGACCCAGTACTTC
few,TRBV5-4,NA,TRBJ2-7,CASSPSGGSDEQYF,TGTGCCAGCAGCCCCTCTGGGGGATCTGACGAGCAGTACTTC
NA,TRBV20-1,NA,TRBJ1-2,CSAGGFKQGANYGYTF,TGCAGTGCTGGAGGGTTCAAACAGGGTGCTAACTATGGCTACACCTTC
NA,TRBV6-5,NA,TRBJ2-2,CASSGDGKGNTGELFF,TGTGCCAGCAGTGGCGACGGAAAGGGGAACACCGGGGAGCTGTTTTTT
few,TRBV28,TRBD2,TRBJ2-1,CASSETSGRHFNEQFF,TGTGCCAGCAGTGAGACTAGCGGGAGACATTTCAATGAGCAGTTCTTC
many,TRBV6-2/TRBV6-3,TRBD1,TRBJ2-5,CASSPRGTGETQYF,TGTGCCAGCAGTCCACGGGGGACAGGCGAGACCCAGTACTTC
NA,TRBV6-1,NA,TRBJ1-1,CASTLFRTNTEAFF,TGTGCCAGCACCCTCTTCAGGACGAACACTGAAGCTTTCTTT